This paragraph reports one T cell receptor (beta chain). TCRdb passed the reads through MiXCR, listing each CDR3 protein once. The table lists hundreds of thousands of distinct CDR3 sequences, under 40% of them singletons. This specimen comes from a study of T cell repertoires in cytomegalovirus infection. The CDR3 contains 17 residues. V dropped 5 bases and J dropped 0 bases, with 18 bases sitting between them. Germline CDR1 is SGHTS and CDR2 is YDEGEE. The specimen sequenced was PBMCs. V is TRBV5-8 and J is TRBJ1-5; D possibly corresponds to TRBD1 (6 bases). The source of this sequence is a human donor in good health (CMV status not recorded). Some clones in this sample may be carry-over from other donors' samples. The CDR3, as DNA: TGTGCCAGCAGAAATTCCAGGGGATTTTATAGCAATCAGCCCCAGCATTTT. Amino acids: CASRNSRGFYSNQPQHF.